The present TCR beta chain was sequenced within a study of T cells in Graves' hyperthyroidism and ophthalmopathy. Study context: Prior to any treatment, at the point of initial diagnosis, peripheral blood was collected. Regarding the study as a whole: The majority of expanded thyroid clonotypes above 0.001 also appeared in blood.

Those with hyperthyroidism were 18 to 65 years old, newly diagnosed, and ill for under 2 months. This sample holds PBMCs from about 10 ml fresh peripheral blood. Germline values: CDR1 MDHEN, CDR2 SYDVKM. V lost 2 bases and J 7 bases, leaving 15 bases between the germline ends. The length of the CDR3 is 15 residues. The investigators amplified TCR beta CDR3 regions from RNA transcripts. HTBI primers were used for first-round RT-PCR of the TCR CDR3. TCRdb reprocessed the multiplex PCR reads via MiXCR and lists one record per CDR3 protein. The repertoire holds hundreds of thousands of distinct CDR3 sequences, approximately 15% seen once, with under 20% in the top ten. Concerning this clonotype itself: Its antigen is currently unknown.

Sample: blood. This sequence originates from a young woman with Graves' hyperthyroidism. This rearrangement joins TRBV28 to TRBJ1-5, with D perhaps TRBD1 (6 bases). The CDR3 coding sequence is TGTGCCAGCAGTTTAGGGGGGGGGGGCTGGCAGCCCCAGCATTTT. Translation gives CASSLGGGGWQPQHF.